This paragraph covers one T cell receptor (beta chain) sequence. Only in-frame clones appear in the TCRdb table, and some are missing; sequencing was by immunoSEQ multiplex PCR. The profile shows about 52,000 clones, 90% to 95% of them singletons. These data come from a study of T cell changes during pregnancy in multiple sclerosis. The CDR3 totals 18 residues. The sequence was collected from a female donor with multiple sclerosis, enrolled in a pregnancy study. The V gene is TRBV21-1, the J gene TRBJ2-1; TRBD2 was called by the table and not checked on the DNA. TRBV21-1 corresponds to a pseudogene. Material: CD4+ T cells from peripheral blood mononuclear cells, obtained before pregnancy. CDR3 residues: CASSPRGTSGRGYNEQFF. Here the CDR3 DNA reads TGTGCCAGCAGCCCCCGCGGGACTAGCGGGAGAGGGTACAATGAGCAGTTCTTC.